This T cell receptor beta chain was captured in a study of cytomegalovirus exposure and HLA in healthy donors. Study in general: Assignment to the Caucasian-associated ancestry cluster applied to roughly 80% of the approximately 420 genotyped donors.

Researchers ran the PCR with 60 Vbeta and 13 Jbeta primers. The repertoire was sequenced with immunoSEQ multiplex PCR; TCRdb's copy has only in-frame clones and lacks some. Among about 120,000 clones listed, about 76% were seen once. Study conclusions and caveats: Per a later analysis, roughly 17,000 TCR beta sequences showed association with HLA alleles at 0.05 false discovery rate. The listing of 160 or so TCR beta chains classed them as cytomegalovirus-associated. Rarity characterized most TCR sequences, yet some public TCRs appeared in many donors.

Trimming removed 6 bases from V and 3 bases from J; junction bases left unmatched: 3. There are 13 residues in the CDR3. Germline assignment: CDR1 LNHDA and CDR2 SQIVND (reference sequence). In regard to this clone: Its antigen is still unknown.

V usage is TRBV19 and J usage is TRBJ1-1; 8 bases agree with TRBD1. The sequenced sample was PBMCs. The receptor was derived from a man aged 55 to 70 in good health and CMV-seropositive. DNA of the CDR3: TGTGCCAGTAGGGCACAGGGGGACACTGAAGCTTTCTTT. This translates into CASRAQGDTEAFF.